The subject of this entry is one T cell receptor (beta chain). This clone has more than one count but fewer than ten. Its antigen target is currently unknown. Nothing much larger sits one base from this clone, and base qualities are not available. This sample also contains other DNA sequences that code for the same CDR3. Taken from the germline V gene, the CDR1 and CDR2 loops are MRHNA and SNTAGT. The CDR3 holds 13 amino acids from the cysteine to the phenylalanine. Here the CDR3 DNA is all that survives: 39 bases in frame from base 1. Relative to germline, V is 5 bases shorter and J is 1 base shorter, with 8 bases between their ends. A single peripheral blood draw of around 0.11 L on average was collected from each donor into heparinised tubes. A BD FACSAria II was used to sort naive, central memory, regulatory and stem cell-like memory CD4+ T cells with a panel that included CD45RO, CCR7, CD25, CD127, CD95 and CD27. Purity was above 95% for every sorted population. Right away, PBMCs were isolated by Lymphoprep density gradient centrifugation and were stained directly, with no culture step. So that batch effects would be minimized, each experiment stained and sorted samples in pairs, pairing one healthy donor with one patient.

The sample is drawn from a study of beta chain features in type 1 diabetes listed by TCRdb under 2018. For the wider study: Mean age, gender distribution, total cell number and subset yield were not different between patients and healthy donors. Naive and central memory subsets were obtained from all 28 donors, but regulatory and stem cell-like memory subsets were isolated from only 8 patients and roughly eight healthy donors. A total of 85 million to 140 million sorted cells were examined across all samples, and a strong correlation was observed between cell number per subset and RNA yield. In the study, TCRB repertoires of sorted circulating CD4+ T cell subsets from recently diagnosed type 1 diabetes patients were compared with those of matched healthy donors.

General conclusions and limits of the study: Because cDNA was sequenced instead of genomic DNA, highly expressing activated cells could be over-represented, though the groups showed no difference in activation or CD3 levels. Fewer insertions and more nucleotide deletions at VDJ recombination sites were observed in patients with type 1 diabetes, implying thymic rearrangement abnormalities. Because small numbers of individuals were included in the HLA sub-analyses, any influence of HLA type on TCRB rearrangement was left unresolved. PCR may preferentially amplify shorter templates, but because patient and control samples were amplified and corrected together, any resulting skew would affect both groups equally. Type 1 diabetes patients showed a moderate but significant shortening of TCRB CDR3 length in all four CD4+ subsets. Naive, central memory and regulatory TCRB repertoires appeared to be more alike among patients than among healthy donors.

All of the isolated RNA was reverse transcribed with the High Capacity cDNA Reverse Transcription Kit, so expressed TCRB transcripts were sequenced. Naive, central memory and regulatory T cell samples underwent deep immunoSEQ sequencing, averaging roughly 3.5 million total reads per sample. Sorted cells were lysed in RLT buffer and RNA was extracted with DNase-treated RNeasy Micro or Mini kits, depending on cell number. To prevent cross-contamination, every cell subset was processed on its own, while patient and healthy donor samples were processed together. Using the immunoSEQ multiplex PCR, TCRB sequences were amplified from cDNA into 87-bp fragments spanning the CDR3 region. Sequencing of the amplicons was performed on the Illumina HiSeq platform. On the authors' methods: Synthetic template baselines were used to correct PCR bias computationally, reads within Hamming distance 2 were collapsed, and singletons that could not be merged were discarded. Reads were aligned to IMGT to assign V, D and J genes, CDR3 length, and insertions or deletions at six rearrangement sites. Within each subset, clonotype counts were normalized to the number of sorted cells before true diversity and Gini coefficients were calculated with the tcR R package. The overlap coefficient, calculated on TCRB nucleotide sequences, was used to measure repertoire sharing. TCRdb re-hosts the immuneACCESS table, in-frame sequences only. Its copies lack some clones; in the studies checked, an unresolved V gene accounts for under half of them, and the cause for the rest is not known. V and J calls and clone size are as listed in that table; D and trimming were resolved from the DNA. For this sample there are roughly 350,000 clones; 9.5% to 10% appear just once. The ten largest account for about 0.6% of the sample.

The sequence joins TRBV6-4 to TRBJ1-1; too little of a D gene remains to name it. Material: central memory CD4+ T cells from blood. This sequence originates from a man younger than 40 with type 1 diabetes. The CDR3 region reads CASSREENTEAFF. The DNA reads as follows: TGTGCCAGCAGTCGAGAAGAGAACACTGAAGCTTTCTTT.